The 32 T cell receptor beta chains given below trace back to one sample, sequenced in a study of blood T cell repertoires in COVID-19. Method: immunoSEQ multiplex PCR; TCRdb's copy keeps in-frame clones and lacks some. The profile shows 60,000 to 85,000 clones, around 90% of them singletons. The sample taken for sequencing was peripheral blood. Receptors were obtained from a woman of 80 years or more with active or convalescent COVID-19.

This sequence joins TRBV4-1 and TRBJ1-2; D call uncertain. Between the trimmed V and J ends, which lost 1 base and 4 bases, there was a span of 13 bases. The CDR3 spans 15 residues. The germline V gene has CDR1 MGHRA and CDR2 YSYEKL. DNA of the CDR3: TGCGCCAGCAGCCAAGGGTTTGGAGGGATCTATGGCTACACCTTC. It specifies CASSQGFGGIYGYTF.

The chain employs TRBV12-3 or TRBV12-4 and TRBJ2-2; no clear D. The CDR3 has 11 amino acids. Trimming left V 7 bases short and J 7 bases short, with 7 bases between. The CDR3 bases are TGTGCCAGCACGCTTAGCGGGGAGCTGTTTTTT. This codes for CASTLSGELFF.

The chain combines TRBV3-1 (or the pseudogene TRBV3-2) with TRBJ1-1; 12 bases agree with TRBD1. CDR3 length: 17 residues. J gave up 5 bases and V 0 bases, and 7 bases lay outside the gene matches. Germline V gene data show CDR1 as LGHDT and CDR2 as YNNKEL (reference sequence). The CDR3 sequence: CASSQDRDRGRATEAFF. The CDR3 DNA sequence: TGTGCCAGCAGCCAAGACCGGGACAGGGGGCGGGCGACTGAAGCTTTCTTT.

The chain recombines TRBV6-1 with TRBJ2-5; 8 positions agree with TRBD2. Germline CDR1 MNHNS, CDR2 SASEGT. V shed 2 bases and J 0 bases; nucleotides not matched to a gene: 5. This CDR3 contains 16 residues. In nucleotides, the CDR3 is TGTGCCAGCAGTGAAAATAGCGGGGCCTACCAAGAGACCCAGTACTTC. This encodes CASSENSGAYQETQYF.

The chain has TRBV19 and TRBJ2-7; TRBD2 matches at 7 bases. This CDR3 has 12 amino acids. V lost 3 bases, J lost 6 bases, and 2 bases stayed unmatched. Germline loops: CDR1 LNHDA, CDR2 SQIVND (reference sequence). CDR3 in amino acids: CASSITGGEQYF. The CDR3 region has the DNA TGTGCCAGTAGTATTACGGGGGGCGAGCAGTACTTC.

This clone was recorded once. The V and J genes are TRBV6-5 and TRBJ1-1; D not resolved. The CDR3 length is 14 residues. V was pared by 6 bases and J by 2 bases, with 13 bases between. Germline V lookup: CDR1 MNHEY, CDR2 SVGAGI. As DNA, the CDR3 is TGTGCCAGCAGCCCCCTGACGGGTAACACTGAAGCTTTCTTT. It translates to CASSPLTGNTEAFF.

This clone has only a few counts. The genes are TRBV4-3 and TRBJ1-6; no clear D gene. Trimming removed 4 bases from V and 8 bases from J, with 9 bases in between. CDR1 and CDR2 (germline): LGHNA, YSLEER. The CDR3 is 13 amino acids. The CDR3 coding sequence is TGCGCCAGCAGCCCCTGGGGAGATTCACCCCTCCACTTT. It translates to CASSPWGDSPLHF.

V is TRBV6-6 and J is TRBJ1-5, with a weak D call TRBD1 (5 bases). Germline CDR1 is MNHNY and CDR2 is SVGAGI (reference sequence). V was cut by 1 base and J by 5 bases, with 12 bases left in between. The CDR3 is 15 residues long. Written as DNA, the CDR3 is TGTGCCAGCAGTTACTGGGATACCAGGGATCAGCCCCAGCATTTT. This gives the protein CASSYWDTRDQPQHF.

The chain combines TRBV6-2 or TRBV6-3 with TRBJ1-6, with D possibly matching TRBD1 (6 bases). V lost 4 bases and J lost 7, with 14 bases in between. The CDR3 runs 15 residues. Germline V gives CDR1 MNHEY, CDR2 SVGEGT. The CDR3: CASSSRGVKNSPLHF. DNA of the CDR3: TGTGCCAGCAGTTCCAGGGGAGTCAAGAATTCACCCCTCCACTTT.

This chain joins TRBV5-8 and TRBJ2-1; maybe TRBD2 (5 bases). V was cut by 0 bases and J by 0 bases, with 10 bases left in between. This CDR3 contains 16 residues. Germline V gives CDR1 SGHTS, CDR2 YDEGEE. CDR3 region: CASSLVAFSSYNEQFF. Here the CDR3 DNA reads TGTGCCAGCAGCTTGGTAGCGTTTAGCTCCTACAATGAGCAGTTCTTC.

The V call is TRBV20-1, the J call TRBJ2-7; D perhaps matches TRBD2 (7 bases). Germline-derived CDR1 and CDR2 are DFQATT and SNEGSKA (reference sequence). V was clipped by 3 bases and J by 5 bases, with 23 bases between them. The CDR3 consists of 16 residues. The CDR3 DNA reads TGCAGTGCTAGTGGCCCGATTGGACGGGGGGCCCACGAGCAGTACTTC. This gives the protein CSASGPIGRGAHEQYF.

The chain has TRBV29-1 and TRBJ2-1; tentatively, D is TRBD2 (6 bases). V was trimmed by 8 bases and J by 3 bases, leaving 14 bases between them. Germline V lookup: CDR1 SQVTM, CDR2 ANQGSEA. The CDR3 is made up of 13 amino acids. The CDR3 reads CSSAGGRYNEQFF. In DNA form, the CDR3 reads TGCAGCTCGGCCGGGGGTCGCTACAATGAGCAGTTCTTC.

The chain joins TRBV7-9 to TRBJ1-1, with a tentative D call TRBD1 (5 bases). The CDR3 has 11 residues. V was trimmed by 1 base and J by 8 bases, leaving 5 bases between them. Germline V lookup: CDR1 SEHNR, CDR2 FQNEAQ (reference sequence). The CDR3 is CASSLGQEAFF. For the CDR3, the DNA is TGTGCCAGCAGCTTAGGACAGGAAGCTTTCTTT.

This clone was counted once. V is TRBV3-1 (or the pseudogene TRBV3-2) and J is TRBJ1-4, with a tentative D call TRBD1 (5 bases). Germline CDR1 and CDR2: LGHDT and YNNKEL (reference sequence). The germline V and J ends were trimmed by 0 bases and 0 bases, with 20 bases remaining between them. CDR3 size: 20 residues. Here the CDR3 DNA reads TGTGCCAGCAGCCAAGACCCCCACGGGGGACCGCGGGCAACTAATGAAAAACTGTTTTTT. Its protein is CASSQDPHGGPRATNEKLFF.

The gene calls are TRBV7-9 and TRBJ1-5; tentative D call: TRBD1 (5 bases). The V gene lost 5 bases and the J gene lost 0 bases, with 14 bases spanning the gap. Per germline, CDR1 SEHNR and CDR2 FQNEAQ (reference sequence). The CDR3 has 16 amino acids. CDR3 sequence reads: CASSLGTDNSNQPQHF. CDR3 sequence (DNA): TGTGCCAGCAGCCTAGGGACGGACAATAGCAATCAGCCCCAGCATTTT.

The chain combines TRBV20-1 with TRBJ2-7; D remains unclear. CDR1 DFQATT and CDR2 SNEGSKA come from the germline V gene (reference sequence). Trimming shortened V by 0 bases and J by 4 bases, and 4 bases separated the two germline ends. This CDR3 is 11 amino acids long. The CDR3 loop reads CSARDQYEQYF. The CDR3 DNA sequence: TGCAGTGCTAGAGATCAATACGAGCAGTACTTC.

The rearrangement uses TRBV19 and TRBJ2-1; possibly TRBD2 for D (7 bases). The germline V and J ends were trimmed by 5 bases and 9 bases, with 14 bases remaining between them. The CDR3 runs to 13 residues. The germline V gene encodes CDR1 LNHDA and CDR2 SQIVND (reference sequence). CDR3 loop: CASSVRGRVEQFF. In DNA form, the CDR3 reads TGTGCCAGTAGTGTGCGGGGGCGCGTTGAGCAGTTCTTC.

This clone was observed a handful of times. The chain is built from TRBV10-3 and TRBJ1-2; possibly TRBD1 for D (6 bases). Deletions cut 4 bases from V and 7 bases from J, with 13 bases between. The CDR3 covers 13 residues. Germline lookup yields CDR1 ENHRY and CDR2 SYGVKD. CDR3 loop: CAISGRLRGGYTF. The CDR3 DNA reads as TGTGCCATCAGTGGTCGGCTCAGGGGTGGCTACACCTTC.

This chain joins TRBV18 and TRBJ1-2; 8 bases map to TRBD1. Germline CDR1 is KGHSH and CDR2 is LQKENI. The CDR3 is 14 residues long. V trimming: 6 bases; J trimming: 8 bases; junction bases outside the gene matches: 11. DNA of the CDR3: TGTGCCAGCTCGCGCGGACAGGGCGCTTACGGCTACACCTTC. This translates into CASSRGQGAYGYTF.

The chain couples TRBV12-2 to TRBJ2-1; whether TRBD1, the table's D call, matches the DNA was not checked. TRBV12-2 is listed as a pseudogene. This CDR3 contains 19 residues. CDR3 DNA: TGTGCAAGTCGCCCCCCACCGACAGGGGACGGGCCGTCCGACAATGAGCAGTTCTTC. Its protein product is CASRPPPTGDGPSDNEQFF.

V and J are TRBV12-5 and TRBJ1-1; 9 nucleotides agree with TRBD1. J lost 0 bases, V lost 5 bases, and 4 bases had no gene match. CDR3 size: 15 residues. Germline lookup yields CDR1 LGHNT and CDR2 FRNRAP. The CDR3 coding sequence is TGTGCTAGTGGTGTGGGACAGGGAATGAACACTGAAGCTTTCTTT. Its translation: CASGVGQGMNTEAFF.

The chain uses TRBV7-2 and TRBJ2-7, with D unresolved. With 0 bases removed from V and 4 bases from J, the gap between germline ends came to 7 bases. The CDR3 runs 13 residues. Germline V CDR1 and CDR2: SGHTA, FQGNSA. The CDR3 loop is CASSLATGYEQYF. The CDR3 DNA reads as TGTGCCAGCAGCTTAGCGACGGGTTACGAGCAGTACTTC. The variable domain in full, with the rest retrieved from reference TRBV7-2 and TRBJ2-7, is GAGVSQSPSNKVTEKGKDVELRCDPISGHTALYWYRQSLGQGLEFLIYFQGNSAPDKSGLPSDRFSAERTGGSVSTLTIQRTQQEDSAVYLCASSLATGYEQYFGPGTRLTVT.

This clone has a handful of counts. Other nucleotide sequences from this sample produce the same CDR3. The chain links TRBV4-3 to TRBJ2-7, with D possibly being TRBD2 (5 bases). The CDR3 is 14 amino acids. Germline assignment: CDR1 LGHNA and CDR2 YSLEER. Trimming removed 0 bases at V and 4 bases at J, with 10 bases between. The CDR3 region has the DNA TGCGCCAGCAGCCAAGATCTTCGGGGATACGAGCAGTACTTC. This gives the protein CASSQDLRGYEQYF.

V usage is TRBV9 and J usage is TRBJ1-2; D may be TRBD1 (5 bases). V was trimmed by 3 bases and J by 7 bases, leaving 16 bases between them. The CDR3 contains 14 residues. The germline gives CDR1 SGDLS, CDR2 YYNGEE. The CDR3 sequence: CASSDTSRVGGYTF. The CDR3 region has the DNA TGTGCCAGCAGCGATACCTCCAGGGTCGGTGGCTACACCTTC.

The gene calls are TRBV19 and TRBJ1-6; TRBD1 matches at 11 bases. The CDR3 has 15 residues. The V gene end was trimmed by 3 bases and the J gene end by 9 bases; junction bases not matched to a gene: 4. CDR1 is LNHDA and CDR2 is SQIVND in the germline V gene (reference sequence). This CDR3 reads CASSMGQGESSPLHF. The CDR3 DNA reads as TGTGCCAGTAGTATGGGACAGGGGGAGAGTTCACCCCTCCACTTT. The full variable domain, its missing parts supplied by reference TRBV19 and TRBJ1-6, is DGGITQSPKYLFRKEGQNVTLSCEQNLNHDAMYWYRQDPGQGLRLIYYSQIVNDFQKGDIAEGYSVSREKKESFPLTVTSAQKNPTAFYLCASSMGQGESSPLHFGNGTRLTVT.

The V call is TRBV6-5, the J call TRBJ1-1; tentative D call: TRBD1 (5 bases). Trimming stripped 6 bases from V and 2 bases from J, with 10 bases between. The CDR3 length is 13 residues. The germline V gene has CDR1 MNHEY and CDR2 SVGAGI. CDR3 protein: CASRTDSNTEAFF. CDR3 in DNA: TGTGCCAGCAGGACAGACTCTAACACTGAAGCTTTCTTT.

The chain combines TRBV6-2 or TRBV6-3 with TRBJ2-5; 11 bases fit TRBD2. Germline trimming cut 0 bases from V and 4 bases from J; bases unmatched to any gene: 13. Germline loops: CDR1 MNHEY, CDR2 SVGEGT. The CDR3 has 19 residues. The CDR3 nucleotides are TGTGCCAGCAGTTACTCTCCCGCAGTTCTAGCGGGGGGCGCAGAGACCCAGTACTTC. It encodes CASSYSPAVLAGGAETQYF.

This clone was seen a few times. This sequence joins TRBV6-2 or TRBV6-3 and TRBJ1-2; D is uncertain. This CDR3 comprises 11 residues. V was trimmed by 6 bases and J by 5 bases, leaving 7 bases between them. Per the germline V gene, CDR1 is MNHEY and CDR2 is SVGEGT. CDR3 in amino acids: CASSHSYGYTF. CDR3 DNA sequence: TGTGCCAGCAGCCATTCTTATGGCTACACCTTC.

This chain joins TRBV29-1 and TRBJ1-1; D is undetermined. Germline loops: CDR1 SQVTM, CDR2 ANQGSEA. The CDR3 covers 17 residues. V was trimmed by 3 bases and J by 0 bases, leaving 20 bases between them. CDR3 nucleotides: TGCAGCGTTGAGGTCCGATGGGCAGGCCACATGAACACTGAAGCTTTCTTT. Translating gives CSVEVRWAGHMNTEAFF.

The CDR3 nucleotides read TGTGCCAGCAGGCTTACATTCAATAGGGGGCATAATTCACCCCTCCACTTT. Its protein product is CASRLTFNRGHNSPLHF. The rearrangement uses TRBV11-2 and TRBJ1-6; 7 bases agree with TRBD1. The CDR3 is made up of 17 amino acids. The germline CDR1 and CDR2 sequences are SGHAT and FQNNGV. Trimming cost V 6 bases and J 5 bases; bases outside gene matches: 13.

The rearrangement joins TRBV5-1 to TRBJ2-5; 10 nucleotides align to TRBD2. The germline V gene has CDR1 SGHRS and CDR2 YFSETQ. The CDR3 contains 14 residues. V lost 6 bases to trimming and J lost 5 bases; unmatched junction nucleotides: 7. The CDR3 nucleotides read TGCGCCAGCAACCTAGCGGGGGCCGGGGAGACCCAGTACTTC. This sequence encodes CASNLAGAGETQYF.

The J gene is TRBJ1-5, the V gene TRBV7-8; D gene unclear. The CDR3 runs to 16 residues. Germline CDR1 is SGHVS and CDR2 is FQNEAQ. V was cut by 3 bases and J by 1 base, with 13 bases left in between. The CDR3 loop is CASSLPLRGSNQPQHF. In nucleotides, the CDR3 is TGTGCCAGCAGCTTGCCCCTTCGGGGAAGCAATCAGCCCCAGCATTTT.